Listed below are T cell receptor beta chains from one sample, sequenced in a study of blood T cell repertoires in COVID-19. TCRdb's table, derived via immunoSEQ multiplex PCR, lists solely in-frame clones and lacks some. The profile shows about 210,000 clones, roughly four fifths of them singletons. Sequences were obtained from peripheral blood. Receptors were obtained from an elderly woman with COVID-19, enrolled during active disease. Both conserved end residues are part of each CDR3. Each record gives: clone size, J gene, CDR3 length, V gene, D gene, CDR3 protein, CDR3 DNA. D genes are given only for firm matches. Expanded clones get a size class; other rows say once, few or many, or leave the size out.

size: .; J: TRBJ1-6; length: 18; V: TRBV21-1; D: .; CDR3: CASSKRTGRLSYNSPLHF; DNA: TGTGCCAGCAGCAAGCGGACAGGCCGCCTCTCCTATAATTCACCCCTCCACTTT
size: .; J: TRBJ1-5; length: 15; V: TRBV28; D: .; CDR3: CASTPPGAGNQPQHF; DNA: TGTGCCAGCACCCCCCCAGGGGCAGGCAATCAGCCCCAGCATTTT
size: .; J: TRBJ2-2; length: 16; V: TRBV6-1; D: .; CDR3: CASSGLPGYGAGELFF; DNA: TGTGCCAGCAGTGGGCTCCCGGGCTACGGGGCCGGGGAGCTGTTTTTT
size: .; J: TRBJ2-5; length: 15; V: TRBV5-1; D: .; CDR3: CASSLSQGNQETQYF; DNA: TGCGCCAGCAGCTTGTCGCAGGGTAATCAAGAGACCCAGTACTTC
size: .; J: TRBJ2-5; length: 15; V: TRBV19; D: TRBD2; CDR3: CASSINVAGSETQYF; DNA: TGTGCCAGTAGTATCAACGTAGCGGGTTCAGAGACCCAGTACTTC
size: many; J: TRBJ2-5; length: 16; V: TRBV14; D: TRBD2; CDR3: CASSHLLAGGRETQYF; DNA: TGTGCCAGCAGCCATTTACTAGCGGGAGGAAGAGAGACCCAGTACTTC
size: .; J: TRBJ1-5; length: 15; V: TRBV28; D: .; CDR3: CASRWGGGGYQPQHF; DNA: TGTGCCAGCAGATGGGGTGGGGGGGGATATCAGCCCCAGCATTTT
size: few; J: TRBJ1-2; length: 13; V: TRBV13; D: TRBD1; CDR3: CASSLDRGYGYTF; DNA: TGTGCCAGCAGCTTAGACAGGGGCTATGGCTACACCTTC
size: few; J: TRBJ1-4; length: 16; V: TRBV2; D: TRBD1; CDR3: CASSELKAGGREKLFF; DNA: TGTGCCAGCAGTGAATTGAAGGCAGGGGGCCGCGAAAAACTGTTTTTT
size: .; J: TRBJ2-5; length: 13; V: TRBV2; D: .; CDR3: CASTTQGQETQYF; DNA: TGTGCCAGCACCACCCAGGGTCAAGAGACCCAGTACTTC
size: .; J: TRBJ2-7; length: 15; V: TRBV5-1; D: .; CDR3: CASSLVPGQPYEQYF; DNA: TGCGCCAGCAGCTTGGTCCCTGGACAGCCCTACGAGCAGTACTTC
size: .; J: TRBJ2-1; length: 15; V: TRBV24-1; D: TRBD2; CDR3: CATSTEGASGLEQFF; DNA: TGTGCCACCAGTACCGAGGGAGCTAGCGGACTCGAGCAGTTCTTC
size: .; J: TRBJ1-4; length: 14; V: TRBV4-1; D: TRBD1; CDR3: CASSPGGPNEKLFF; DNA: TGCGCCAGCAGCCCAGGGGGACCTAATGAAAAACTGTTTTTT
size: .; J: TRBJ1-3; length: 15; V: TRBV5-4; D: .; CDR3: CASSLRGGSGNTIYF; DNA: TGTGCCAGCAGCTTGAGAGGAGGGTCTGGAAACACCATATATTTT
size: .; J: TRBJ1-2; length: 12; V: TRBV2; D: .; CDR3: CASSGTPYGYTF; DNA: TGTGCCAGCAGTGGGACACCATATGGCTACACCTTC
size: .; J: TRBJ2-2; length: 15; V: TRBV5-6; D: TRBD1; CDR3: CASSFDRGTSGELFF; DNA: TGTGCCAGCAGCTTTGACAGGGGAACGTCCGGGGAGCTGTTTTTT
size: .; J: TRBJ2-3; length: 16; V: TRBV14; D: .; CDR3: CASSKSRGASTDTQYF; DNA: TGTGCCAGCAGCAAAAGTCGGGGGGCAAGCACAGATACGCAGTATTTT
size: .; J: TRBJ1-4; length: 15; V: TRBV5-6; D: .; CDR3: CASSLGWGTREKLFF; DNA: TGTGCCAGCAGCTTAGGATGGGGGACAAGGGAAAAACTGTTTTTT
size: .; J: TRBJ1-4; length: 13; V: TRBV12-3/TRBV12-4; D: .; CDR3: CASSPSGGEKLFF; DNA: TGTGCCAGCAGTCCCTCCGGGGGTGAAAAACTGTTTTTT
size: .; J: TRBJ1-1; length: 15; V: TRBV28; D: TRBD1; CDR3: CASSFPGQGNTEAFF; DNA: TGTGCCAGCAGTTTCCCGGGACAGGGTAACACTGAAGCTTTCTTT
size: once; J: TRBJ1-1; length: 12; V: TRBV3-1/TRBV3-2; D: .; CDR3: CASSLGRAEAFF; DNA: TGTGCCAGCAGCCTCGGGAGGGCTGAAGCTTTCTTT
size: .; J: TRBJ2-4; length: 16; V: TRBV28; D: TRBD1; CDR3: CASSLGGQGFGNIQYF; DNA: TGTGCCAGCAGTTTAGGGGGACAGGGTTTTGGAAACATTCAGTACTTC
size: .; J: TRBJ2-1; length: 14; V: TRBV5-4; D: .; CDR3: CASSHRDIHNEQFF; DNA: TGTGCCAGCAGCCACCGGGACATCCACAATGAGCAGTTCTTC
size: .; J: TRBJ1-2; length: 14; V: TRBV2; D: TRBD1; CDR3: CASSGDRHSYGYTF; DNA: TGTGCCAGCAGTGGGGACAGACACTCCTATGGCTACACCTTC
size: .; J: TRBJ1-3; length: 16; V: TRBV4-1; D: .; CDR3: CASSQDASAGGNTIYF; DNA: TGCGCCAGCAGCCAAGATGCCTCGGCGGGAGGAAACACCATATATTTT
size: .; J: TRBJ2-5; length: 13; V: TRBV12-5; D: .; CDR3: CASAPSGQETQYF; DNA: TGTGCTAGTGCCCCATCGGGACAAGAGACCCAGTACTTC
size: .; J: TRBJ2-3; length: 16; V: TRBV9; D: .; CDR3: CASSVGAVPGTDTQYF; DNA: TGTGCCAGCAGCGTAGGGGCCGTACCTGGCACAGATACGCAGTATTTT
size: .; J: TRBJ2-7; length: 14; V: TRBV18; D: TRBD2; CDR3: CASSQPSGSYEQYF; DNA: TGTGCCAGCTCACAACCTAGCGGGAGCTACGAGCAGTACTTC
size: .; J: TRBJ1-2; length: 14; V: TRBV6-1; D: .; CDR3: CASSEGGGVRGYTF; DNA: TGTGCCAGCAGTGAAGGTGGGGGGGTACGTGGCTACACCTTC
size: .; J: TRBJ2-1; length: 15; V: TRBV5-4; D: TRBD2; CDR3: CASSAGLAGGNEQFF; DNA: TGTGCCAGCAGCGCGGGACTAGCGGGGGGCAATGAGCAGTTCTTC
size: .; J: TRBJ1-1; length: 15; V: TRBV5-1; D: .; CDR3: CASAQQGTLNTEAFF; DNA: TGCGCCAGCGCACAGCAGGGAACCTTGAACACTGAAGCTTTCTTT
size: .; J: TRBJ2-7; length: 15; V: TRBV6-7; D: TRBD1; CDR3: CASSHTGQGTYEQYF; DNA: TGTGCCAGCAGTCACACGGGACAGGGAACCTACGAGCAGTACTTC
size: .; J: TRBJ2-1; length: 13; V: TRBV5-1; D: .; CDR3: CASSRDTYNEQFF; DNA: TGCGCCAGCAGCAGGGACACATACAATGAGCAGTTCTTC
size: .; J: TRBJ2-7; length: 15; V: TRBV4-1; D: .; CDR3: CASSQDDRPSYEQYF; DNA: TGCGCCAGCAGCCAAGATGACAGGCCCTCCTACGAGCAGTACTTC
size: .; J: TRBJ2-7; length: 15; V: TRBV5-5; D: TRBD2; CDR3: CASSSAGGPDYEQYF; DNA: TGTGCCAGCAGCTCGGCGGGGGGGCCAGACTACGAGCAGTACTTC
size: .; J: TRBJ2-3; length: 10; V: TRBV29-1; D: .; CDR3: CSGITDTQYF; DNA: TGCAGCGGTATTACAGATACGCAGTATTTT
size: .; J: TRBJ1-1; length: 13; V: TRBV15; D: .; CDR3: CATSPTADRGAFF; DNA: TGTGCCACCAGCCCAACGGCGGACCGGGGAGCTTTCTTT
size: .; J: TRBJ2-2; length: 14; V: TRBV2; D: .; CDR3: CASRLQGNTGELFF; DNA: TGTGCCAGCAGATTACAGGGGAACACCGGGGAGCTGTTTTTT
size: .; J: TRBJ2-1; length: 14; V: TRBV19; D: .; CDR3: CASSLASTRTPQFF; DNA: TGTGCCAGTAGTCTAGCCTCTACTAGGACCCCTCAGTTCTTC
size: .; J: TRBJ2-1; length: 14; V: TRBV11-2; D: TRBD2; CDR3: CASSLRGLGGLEFF; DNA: TGTGCCAGCAGCTTACGAGGACTAGGCGGACTGGAGTTCTTC